This record concerns one T cell receptor (beta chain) sequence. The ends lost 4 bases at V and 12 bases at J; junction bases unmatched: 7. Germline V gene lookup returns CDR1 SGHVS and CDR2 FQNEAQ. The CDR3 totals 13 residues. The data stem from a study of T cell changes during pregnancy in multiple sclerosis. The repertoire was sequenced with immunoSEQ multiplex PCR; TCRdb's copy has only in-frame clones and lacks some. The sample includes tens of thousands of clones, 85% to 90% of them seen just once. The receptor was isolated from a female donor with multiple sclerosis, enrolled in a pregnancy study. Sequences were derived from CD8+ T cells from peripheral blood mononuclear cells, sampled in the second trimester of pregnancy. V usage is TRBV7-8 and J usage is TRBJ1-4, with TRBD1 matching 8 bases. CDR3 nucleotide sequence: TGTGCCAGCAGCTCAGTGACAGGGGTCGAACTGTTTTTT. It translates to CASSSVTGVELFF.